A selection of T cell receptor beta chains follows, all from one sample in a study of brain T cells in children with intractable seizures. Here immunoSEQ multiplex PCR was the method, and the copy in TCRdb shows in-frame clones only, minus some. This table holds roughly 8,700 clones, 69% found once. The material sequenced was resected brain tissue, taken at surgery. These receptors were collected from a girl aged 2 to 10 with tuberous sclerosis and intractable seizures. Both conserved end residues are part of each CDR3. The D gene is left open where the match is weak. Size values are once, few and many counts, or a class for expanded clones, and some rows have none.

v_gene	d_gene	abundance	j_gene	CDR3nt	CDR3aa
TRBV3-1/TRBV3-2	NA	once	TRBJ1-2	TGTGCCAGCAGTGGGCAGGGCTATGGCTACACCTTC	CASSGQGYGYTF
TRBV27	NA	medium-sized	TRBJ1-1	TGTGCCAGCAGTTTGTACAGCCTGAACACTGAAGCTTTCTTT	CASSLYSLNTEAFF
TRBV29-1	TRBD1	NA	TRBJ1-2	TGCAGCGTTGAAGGGACAGGGGCTTTTTATGGCTACACCTTC	CSVEGTGAFYGYTF
TRBV2	TRBD2	NA	TRBJ2-3	TGTGCCAGCAGTGAAGCGCCCCATAGGCGGGGGGGCACAGATACGCAGTATTTT	CASSEAPHRRGGTDTQYF
TRBV5-6	NA	medium-sized	TRBJ1-5	TGTGCCAGCAGCTTGTTTGTCCATAGCAATCAGCCCCAGCATTTT	CASSLFVHSNQPQHF
TRBV10-2	TRBD2	once	TRBJ2-3	TGCGCCAGCAGTACTAGCGGGGGGGCAGATACGCAGTATTTT	CASSTSGGADTQYF
TRBV10-3	NA	medium-sized	TRBJ1-6	TGTGCCATCAGTGAGGAGACCCCCAATTCACCCCTCCACTTT	CAISEETPNSPLHF
TRBV4-1	NA	NA	TRBJ1-1	TGCGCCAGCAGCCAAGGCCCCGCAGGGTTGGTGAACACTGAAGCTTTCTTT	CASSQGPAGLVNTEAFF
TRBV18	NA	NA	TRBJ1-5	TGTGCCAGCTCACTTGACTCCTATCAGCCCCAGCATTTT	CASSLDSYQPQHF
TRBV19	NA	NA	TRBJ1-2	TGTGCCAGTAGTACCCCGGGTGGGACCTGGGGCTACACCTTC	CASSTPGGTWGYTF
TRBV2	NA	NA	TRBJ1-1	TGTGCCAGCAGTGTTGCTGGGGGCGGTCCTATTGTCACTGAAGCTTTCTTT	CASSVAGGGPIVTEAFF
TRBV5-4	TRBD1	NA	TRBJ2-7	TGTGCCAGCAGCTTGGGGACAGGGTACCACTACGAGCAGTACTTC	CASSLGTGYHYEQYF
TRBV18	TRBD1	NA	TRBJ1-2	TGTGCCAGCTCACCTGGGACAGGTACGGCGGCTAACTATGGCTACACCTTC	CASSPGTGTAANYGYTF
TRBV5-1	TRBD2	NA	TRBJ2-3	TGCGCCAGCAGCTTGGCCCGCGGGAGAACAGATACGCAGTATTTT	CASSLARGRTDTQYF
TRBV10-3	NA	NA	TRBJ2-5	TGTGCCATCAGAAAACAGGGTTTTACGTGGGAGACCCAGTACTTC	CAIRKQGFTWETQYF
TRBV12-3/TRBV12-4	NA	NA	TRBJ1-6	TGTGCCAGCAGGGGACGGCAGCGGACACCCCTCCACTTT	CASRGRQRTPLHF
TRBV10-3	TRBD2	NA	TRBJ2-1	TGTGCCATCAGGGGACTAGAAAATGAGCAGTTCTTC	CAIRGLENEQFF
TRBV6-6	NA	NA	TRBJ1-6	TGTGCCAGCAGGGGGAGCTCCTATAATTCACCCCTCCACTTT	CASRGSSYNSPLHF
TRBV2	NA	NA	TRBJ2-7	TGTGCCAGCAGTGAAGTACTGAGCTCCTACGAGCAGTACTTC	CASSEVLSSYEQYF
TRBV24-1	TRBD1	NA	TRBJ2-1	TGTGCCACCAGGGGGACAGTCTACAATGAGCAGTTCTTC	CATRGTVYNEQFF
TRBV10-2	NA	NA	TRBJ1-6	TGCGCCAGCAGTGATGTGGGGGCGTTTGGTTCACCCCTCCACTTT	CASSDVGAFGSPLHF
TRBV4-1	NA	NA	TRBJ1-6	TGCGCCAGCAGCCAAGCGGGGCAGGGGCGATCACCCCTCCACTTT	CASSQAGQGRSPLHF
TRBV29-1	NA	NA	TRBJ2-2	TGCAGCGTTGGATCGAACACCGGGGAGCTGTTTTTT	CSVGSNTGELFF
TRBV6-5	NA	NA	TRBJ2-3	TGTGCCAGCAGTTACTCGAGGGGCAAGAATACGCAGTATTTT	CASSYSRGKNTQYF
TRBV5-6	NA	NA	TRBJ1-6	TGTGCCAGCAGCTTGGGCGGGGGGTTCAATTCACCCCTCCACTTT	CASSLGGGFNSPLHF
TRBV5-1	NA	once	TRBJ1-2	TGCGCCAGCAGCTTGAATCAACGGGGCTATGGCTACACCTTC	CASSLNQRGYGYTF
TRBV6-2/TRBV6-3	NA	NA	TRBJ1-5	TGTGCCAGCAGTTACCTGAGTAGCAATCAGCCCCAGCATTTT	CASSYLSSNQPQHF
TRBV11-2	NA	few	TRBJ1-2	TGTGCCAGCAGACACCCGGGAGTCCGAGGGAATGGCTACACCTTC	CASRHPGVRGNGYTF
TRBV7-2	NA	once	TRBJ2-5	TGTGCCAGCAGCTCAAGGGGTTCAGAGACCCAGTACTTC	CASSSRGSETQYF
TRBV7-3	NA	NA	TRBJ2-1	TGTGCCAGCAGCTTAGATATAGGGGGTTACAATGAGCAGTTCTTC	CASSLDIGGYNEQFF
TRBV7-5	NA	NA	TRBJ1-2	TGTGTCAGAAGCTTAGAAGACAGCGCCGCCTTTAACTATGGCTACACCTTC	CVRSLEDSAAFNYGYTF
TRBV18	NA	medium-sized	TRBJ1-2	TGTGCCAGCTCCCCGGCAGGGGCAGGGGGCTACACCTTC	CASSPAGAGGYTF
TRBV5-1	NA	few	TRBJ1-4	TGCGCCAGCAGCCCCGGGACACAACCAGGTGAAAAACTGTTTTTT	CASSPGTQPGEKLFF
TRBV18	TRBD1	NA	TRBJ1-1	TGTGCCAGCTCACAGGGACAGTCGGGGACTGAAGCTTTCTTT	CASSQGQSGTEAFF
TRBV5-8	NA	NA	TRBJ1-1	TGTGCCAGCAGCTTGGTGGGAACGGGGATGAACACTGAAGCTTTCTTT	CASSLVGTGMNTEAFF
TRBV5-4	TRBD2	once	TRBJ2-5	TGTGCCAGCAGCTTAAGGGAGGGAGGGTCCCAGTACTTC	CASSLREGGSQYF
TRBV6-1	NA	medium-sized	TRBJ1-1	TGTGCCAGCAGTGAAGGATACACTGAAGCTTTCTTT	CASSEGYTEAFF
TRBV7-6	TRBD1	NA	TRBJ1-4	TGTGCCAGCAGCTTAGAACAGGGGCCAAATGAAAAACTGTTTTTT	CASSLEQGPNEKLFF
TRBV2	NA	NA	TRBJ2-2	TGTGCCAGCAGTGAACAGAACACCGGGGAGCTGTTTTTT	CASSEQNTGELFF
TRBV4-2	TRBD2	NA	TRBJ2-4	TGTGCCAGCAGCCAAGATCGGGCGGGGGGGTTAAACATTCAGTACTTC	CASSQDRAGGLNIQYF
TRBV4-1	NA	NA	TRBJ1-4	TGCGCCAGCAGCCCGACCCCGGGCTGGGGAGAAAAACTGTTTTTT	CASSPTPGWGEKLFF
TRBV19	NA	NA	TRBJ1-2	TGTGCCAGTATCCCGACGGGCACGGGGGGCTACACCTTC	CASIPTGTGGYTF
TRBV5-6	NA	NA	TRBJ1-2	TGTGCCAGCAGCATCAGGGTTGTTAATGGCTACACCTTC	CASSIRVVNGYTF
TRBV4-1	NA	NA	TRBJ1-3	TGCGCCAGCAGCCAAGAGGGTAACCCCCTCTCTGGAAACACCATATATTTT	CASSQEGNPLSGNTIYF
TRBV5-4	NA	medium-sized	TRBJ1-2	TGTGCCAGCAGCCCTAAAGCTGCTAACTATGGCTACACCTTC	CASSPKAANYGYTF
TRBV3-1/TRBV3-2	NA	NA	TRBJ1-1	TGTGCCAGCAGCCAATCCTGGAGGCCTCGAGCTTTCTTT	CASSQSWRPRAFF
TRBV29-1	NA	NA	TRBJ1-4	TGCAGCGTGAGCCTGGGGAATGAAAAACTGTTTTTT	CSVSLGNEKLFF
TRBV5-1	TRBD1	NA	TRBJ1-2	TGCGCCAGCAGCAAACAGGGGCGGACTTATGGCTACACCTTC	CASSKQGRTYGYTF
TRBV7-9	NA	medium-sized	TRBJ1-1	TGTGCCAGCGCTGGGTTGGTCACTGAAGCTTTCTTT	CASAGLVTEAFF
TRBV5-1	NA	few	TRBJ1-2	TGCGCCAGCAGCTCTGACGTGAACTATGGCTACACCTTC	CASSSDVNYGYTF
TRBV4-2	TRBD1	once	TRBJ1-5	TGTGCCAGCAGCCACCCAAACAGGGGAGGTGAAAATCAGCCCCAGCATTTT	CASSHPNRGGENQPQHF
TRBV6-6	NA	once	TRBJ1-2	TGTGCCAGCAGTTACACATCCAACTATGGCTACACCTTC	CASSYTSNYGYTF
TRBV11-2	NA	few	TRBJ2-2	TGTGCCAGCAGCTTAGATCCGTTGAGCCAAAAGGGCCCGAACACCGGGGAGCTGTTTTTT	CASSLDPLSQKGPNTGELFF
TRBV5-1	TRBD2	NA	TRBJ2-5	TGCGCCAGCAGCTTGAATAATCCAGCGGGGGGCGAGACCCAGTACTTC	CASSLNNPAGGETQYF
TRBV5-4	NA	NA	TRBJ2-5	TGTGCCAGCAGCTTGGAAGTGGGTGGGGGGGCCTTAGAGACCCAGTACTTC	CASSLEVGGGALETQYF